One and the same sample provided the 16 T cell receptor beta chains below, sequenced in a study of T cell responses to AZD1222 COVID-19 vaccine. The repertoire was sequenced with immunoSEQ multiplex PCR; TCRdb's copy has only in-frame clones and lacks some. Altogether approximately 140,000 clones are present, about 90% being singletons, with the ten largest covering approximately 3.9%. Sequenced material: peripheral blood, taken 28 days after the second AZD1222 dose. The origin of the receptors is an adult who received the AZD1222 COVID-19 vaccine.

The CDR3 here is CASSPTSPAERSYEQYF. CDR3 nucleotide sequence: TGTGCCAGCAGCCCTACGTCCCCGGCGGAACGTTCCTACGAGCAGTACTTC. V usage is TRBV7-9 and J usage is TRBJ2-7; no clear D gene. The CDR3 consists of 17 residues. V gave up 5 bases and J gave up 1 base, with 21 bases separating them. Per germline, CDR1 SEHNR and CDR2 FQNEAQ (reference sequence).

This chain links TRBV7-9 with TRBJ1-2; D may be TRBD1 (5 bases). Germline V gives CDR1 SEHNR, CDR2 FQNEAQ (reference sequence). This CDR3 comprises 14 residues. V shed 7 bases and J shed 4 bases, with 16 bases lying between them. CDR3 sequence reads: CASTPGGVGYGYTF. For the CDR3, the DNA is TGTGCCAGCACCCCCGGGGGGGTTGGCTATGGCTACACCTTC. The full variable domain, in which reference TRBV7-9 and TRBJ1-2 provide the parts outside the CDR3, is DTGVSQNPRHKITKRGQNVTFRCDPISEHNRLYWYRQTLGQGPEFLTYFQNEAQLEKSRLLSDRFSAERPKGSFSTLEIQRTEQGDSAMYLCASTPGGVGYGYTFGSGTRLTVV.

This clone was seen once. The chain links TRBV5-1 to TRBJ1-4; TRBD1 agrees at 7 bases. Per the germline V gene, CDR1 is SGHRS and CDR2 is YFSETQ. The trim removed 1 base at V and 4 bases at J, leaving 10 bases unmatched. The CDR3 sequence is 17 residues long. The CDR3 region is CASSLYGPQGVNEKLFF. DNA of the CDR3: TGCGCCAGCAGCTTGTATGGACCCCAGGGGGTTAATGAAAAACTGTTTTTT.

The rearrangement links TRBV5-1 to TRBJ2-1; TRBD1 aligns across 9 bases. The CDR3 covers 13 residues. Germline V gives CDR1 SGHRS, CDR2 YFSETQ. After removal of 4 bases from V and 13 bases from J, the junction contained 9 bases not matched to a gene. CDR3 DNA: TGCGCCAGCAGCACCACTCCGGGACAGGGTCAGTTCTTC. Protein product: CASSTTPGQGQFF.

The CDR3 DNA reads as TGTGCCAGCAGTTCACGACCCCATGAGCAGTTCTTC. It codes for CASSSRPHEQFF. The V call is TRBV27, the J call TRBJ2-1; D remains unclear. The CDR3 is made up of 12 amino acids. Deletions cut 4 bases from V and 8 bases from J, with 9 bases between. Per germline, CDR1 MNHEY and CDR2 SMNVEV (reference sequence).

V and J are TRBV9 and TRBJ2-7, with TRBD1 identical over 9 bases. V trimming: 4 bases; J trimming: 6 bases; junction bases outside the gene matches: 11. Germline V gene sequence: CDR1 SGDLS, CDR2 YYNGEE. The CDR3 contains 15 residues. The CDR3 nucleotides are TGTGCCAGCAGCCCACGGACAGGGGTCGTCTCCGAGCAGTACTTC. Encoded protein: CASSPRTGVVSEQYF.

The gene calls are TRBV7-9 and TRBJ1-5; a weak D match, TRBD1 (6 bases). This CDR3 region has 16 residues. Between the trimmed V and J ends, which lost 2 bases and 4 bases, there was a span of 15 bases. In germline, CDR1 is SEHNR, CDR2 FQNEAQ (reference sequence). The CDR3 loop reads CASSLWGGLENQPQHF. For the CDR3, the DNA is TGTGCCAGCAGCTTATGGGGGGGGCTAGAGAATCAGCCCCAGCATTTT. The entire variable domain, with the rest obtained from reference TRBV7-9 and TRBJ1-5, is as follows: DTGVSQNPRHKITKRGQNVTFRCDPISEHNRLYWYRQTLGQGPEFLTYFQNEAQLEKSRLLSDRFSAERPKGSFSTLEIQRTEQGDSAMYLCASSLWGGLENQPQHFGDGTRLSIL.

This clone was seen a single time. J is TRBJ1-2 and V is TRBV9; 9 bases are a match to TRBD1. The CDR3 runs 17 residues. Trimming removed 3 bases from V and 6 bases from J; junction bases left unmatched: 15. Germline V CDR1 and CDR2: SGDLS, YYNGEE. Here the CDR3 DNA reads TGTGCCAGCAGCGCTAACCGACAGGGGGTCACGAGGCATGGCTACACCTTC. Amino acid sequence: CASSANRQGVTRHGYTF.

The V call is TRBV6-5, the J call TRBJ2-3; D is undetermined. Between the trimmed V and J ends, which lost 2 bases and 1 base, there was a span of 10 bases. Germline CDR1 reads MNHEY; CDR2 reads SVGAGI. This CDR3 is 15 amino acids long. DNA of the CDR3: TGTGCCAGCAGTTACACTCGTATAGGCACAGATACGCAGTATTTT. Amino acid sequence: CASSYTRIGTDTQYF.

The chain combines TRBV7-8 with TRBJ2-1; 8 positions match TRBD2. J lost 10 bases, V lost 0 bases, and 2 bases had no gene match. Germline V CDR1 and CDR2: SGHVS, FQNEAQ. The CDR3 consists of 13 residues. The CDR3 spells CASSLAQRGEQFF. Written as DNA, the CDR3 is TGTGCCAGCAGCTTAGCCCAGCGGGGGGAGCAGTTCTTC.

About this clone: At one boundary the junction diverges from the germline segment, which might be a read error. The V call is TRBV15, the J call TRBJ2-5; D is ambiguous. CDR3 length equals 15 residues. Germline CDR1 LNHNV, CDR2 YYDKDF (reference sequence). The CDR3 DNA reads TGTGCCACCAGCAGAGATCGGCCCGGCCAACAGACCCAGTACTTC. Translation gives CATSRDRPGQQTQYF.

This clone turned up a few times. This chain uses TRBV6-5 with TRBJ1-1; no clear D. V lost 7 bases, J lost 4 bases, and 10 bases lay in between. The CDR3 is 12 amino acids. Per germline, CDR1 MNHEY and CDR2 SVGAGI. CDR3 sequence (DNA): TGTGCCAGCACTCGATACGGCACTGAAGCTTTCTTT. It is translated as CASTRYGTEAFF.

This chain connects TRBV7-2 to TRBJ1-1; 7 bases align to TRBD1. The CDR3 consists of 18 residues. CDR1 and CDR2 from the germline V gene are SGHTA and FQGNSA. J was trimmed by 0 bases and V by 2 bases; bases with no gene match: 12. CDR3 sequence: CASSLSPASGGLNTEAFF. For the CDR3, the DNA is TGTGCCAGCAGCTTATCCCCTGCGTCAGGGGGGCTGAACACTGAAGCTTTCTTT.

The V gene is TRBV18, the J gene TRBJ1-2; TRBD1 is a possible D gene (5 bases). Trimming stripped 4 bases from V and 0 bases from J, with 12 bases between. The CDR3 sequence is 15 residues long. Germline V lookup: CDR1 KGHSH, CDR2 LQKENI. CDR3 nucleotide sequence: TGTGCCAGCTCACTACGGGACGCGTCTAACTATGGCTACACCTTC. This sequence encodes CASSLRDASNYGYTF.

The V and J genes are TRBV19 and TRBJ1-5, with 9 bases fitting TRBD1. Germline assignment: CDR1 LNHDA and CDR2 SQIVND (reference sequence). The J segment lost 2 bases and the V segment lost 6 bases, leaving 5 bases of the junction unmatched. CDR3 length equals 15 residues. This CDR3 is CASSTDRGGNQPQHF. CDR3 nucleotide sequence: TGTGCCAGTAGCACGGACAGGGGAGGCAATCAGCCCCAGCATTTT.

J is TRBJ2-7 and V is TRBV12-3 or TRBV12-4; no clear D. This CDR3 region has 12 residues. The ends were cut back, 5 bases at V and 4 bases at J, with 9 bases in the middle. This chain's CDR3 is CASSRAAYEQYF. DNA of the CDR3: TGTGCCAGCAGTCGGGCCGCGTACGAGCAGTACTTC.